The 29 T cell receptor beta chains presented below share a single source sample, sequenced in a study of CD8 T cells in ankylosing spondylitis. TCRdb re-analysed the 5' RACE reads in MiXCR, keeping a single row per CDR3 protein. This table holds approximately 35,000 distinct CDR3 sequences, 14% found once. Sequences were obtained from blood. The receptors were gathered from a male donor with ankylosing spondylitis or in good health (not recorded which).

This rearrangement joins TRBV12-3 or TRBV12-4 to TRBJ2-2, with D tentatively TRBD1 (5 bases). Trimming pared 6 bases from V and 7 bases from J, leaving 15 bases between. The CDR3 sequence is 14 residues long. The CDR3 sequence is CASSRRGTRGELFF. CDR3 sequence (DNA): TGTGCCAGCAGCCGTAGGGGTACTCGCGGGGAGCTGTTTTTT.

The chain links TRBV6-6 to TRBJ2-1; possible D gene TRBD2, 7 bases. This CDR3 contains 14 residues. Germline-derived CDR1 and CDR2 are MNHNY and SVGAGI (reference sequence). The V gene lost 4 bases and the J gene lost 7 bases, with 14 bases spanning the gap. The CDR3 region is CASSSSGQTNEQFF. CDR3 DNA sequence: TGTGCCAGCAGTTCTAGCGGACAGACGAATGAGCAGTTCTTC.

V is TRBV29-1 and J is TRBJ2-1, with D hard to call. Trimming shortened V by 7 bases and J by 0 bases, and 13 bases separated the two germline ends. From germline, CDR1 is SQVTM and CDR2 ANQGSEA. The CDR3 extends over 14 amino acids. CDR3 in DNA: TGCAGCGAAGAGCCAGGAAGCTCCTACAATGAGCAGTTCTTC. Its protein product is CSEEPGSSYNEQFF.

The rearrangement links TRBV30 to TRBJ1-4; D gene ambiguous. The CDR3 sequence is 14 residues long. The germline V and J ends were trimmed by 3 bases and 8 bases, with 16 bases remaining between them. Germline V CDR1 and CDR2: GTSNPN, SVGIG (reference sequence). The CDR3 loop is CAWRSQRLGEKLFF. The CDR3 region has the DNA TGTGCCTGGAGGTCCCAGCGACTGGGGGAAAAACTGTTTTTT.

The CDR3 loop is CSVEDTASTATRTDTQYF. The CDR3 coding sequence is TGCAGCGTTGAAGATACCGCGTCGACAGCGACGAGAACAGATACGCAGTATTTT. This chain links TRBV29-1 with TRBJ2-3; TRBD1 is a possible D gene (5 bases). The germline V and J ends were trimmed by 0 bases and 3 bases, with 22 bases remaining between them. CDR1 and CDR2 from the germline V gene are SQVTM and ANQGSEA. The CDR3 sequence is 18 residues long.

Only a few counts were recorded for this clonotype. Here the CDR3 reads CASSSAQDTGELFF. The CDR3 coding sequence is TGTGCCAGCAGCTCGGCCCAAGACACCGGGGAGCTGTTTTTT. The chain employs TRBV6-5 and TRBJ2-2; no clear D gene. Per the germline V gene, CDR1 is MNHEY and CDR2 is SVGAGI. The CDR3 length is 14 residues. Trimming took 6 bases from V and 3 from J, leaving 11 bases between them.

CDR3 region: CSAGFRGTQETQYF. The CDR3 region has the DNA TGCAGTGCTGGGTTTAGGGGTACTCAAGAGACCCAGTACTTC. The J gene is TRBJ2-5, the V gene TRBV20-1; perhaps TRBD1 as D (5 bases). CDR3 size: 14 residues. V was cut by 5 bases and J by 2 bases, with 15 bases left in between. The germline gives CDR1 DFQATT, CDR2 SNEGSKA (reference sequence).

The chain is built from TRBV7-9 and TRBJ2-3; no clear D gene. Germline values: CDR1 SEHNR, CDR2 FQNEAQ (reference sequence). The CDR3 has 14 residues. Deletions cut 2 bases from V and 2 bases from J, with 8 bases between. As DNA, the CDR3 is TGTGCCAGCAGCTTACCCCTACCCACAGATACGCAGTATTTT. Amino acid sequence: CASSLPLPTDTQYF.

The rearrangement links TRBV15 to TRBJ1-4; D call uncertain. This CDR3 contains 16 residues. Germline CDR1 is LNHNV and CDR2 is YYDKDF (reference sequence). Trimming cost V 5 bases and J 5 bases, with 18 bases left between them. The CDR3 DNA sequence: TGTGCCACCAGCGAAACTTCCAGCCCTAGGAATGAAAAACTGTTTTTT. Translating gives CATSETSSPRNEKLFF. Full variable domain (missing parts from reference TRBV15 and TRBJ1-4): DAMVIQNPRYQVTQFGKPVTLSCSQTLNHNVMYWYQQKSSQAPKLLFHYYDKDFNNEADTPDNFQSRRPNTSFCFLDIRSPGLGDTAMYLCATSETSSPRNEKLFFGSGTQLSVL.

This clonotype was observed a handful of times. The chain is built from TRBV24-1 and TRBJ2-2; the D gene is possibly TRBD1 (6 bases). The CDR3 loop spans 16 amino acids. The V gene lost 7 bases and the J gene lost 0 bases, with 14 bases spanning the gap. The germline CDR1 and CDR2 sequences are KGHDR and SFDVKD. CDR3 residues: CATRVQGPTNTGELFF. Here the CDR3 DNA reads TGTGCCACCAGAGTACAGGGCCCGACGAACACCGGGGAGCTGTTTTTT.

This clonotype has more than one count but fewer than ten. The chain links TRBV4-3 to TRBJ2-1, with D perhaps TRBD1 (5 bases). Germline V gives CDR1 LGHNA, CDR2 YSLEER. This CDR3 has 16 amino acids. Trimming pared 0 bases from V and 5 bases from J, leaving 14 bases between. The CDR3 coding sequence is TGCGCCAGCAGCCAAGATTGGGTGACAGACCACAATGAGCAGTTCTTC. It codes for CASSQDWVTDHNEQFF.

V usage is TRBV5-1 and J usage is TRBJ2-1, with D unclear. Per the germline V gene, CDR1 is SGHRS and CDR2 is YFSETQ. V lost 9 bases to trimming and J lost 7 bases, with 26 bases between them. This CDR3 spans 16 amino acids. CDR3 sequence (DNA): TGCGCCACTCAACCTGTGTGGGCCGCCGGAGAGAATGAGCAGTTCTTC. Its translation: CATQPVWAAGENEQFF.

The chain employs TRBV15 and TRBJ1-2, with TRBD1 matching over 10 bases. Looked up from germline, CDR1 is LNHNV and CDR2 is YYDKDF (reference sequence). The CDR3 is 15 amino acids. With 3 bases clipped from V and 4 bases from J, the junction kept 5 bases outside the gene matches. The CDR3 region is CATSRDRGLSYGYTF. CDR3 bases: TGTGCCACCAGCAGGGACAGGGGGTTAAGCTATGGCTACACCTTC.

This clonotype was counted between two and nine times. The J gene is TRBJ2-2, the V gene TRBV4-2, with 9 bases matching TRBD2. Germline lookup yields CDR1 LGHNA and CDR2 YNFKEQ. Trimming took 0 bases from V and 3 from J; bases not matched to a gene: 2. The CDR3 is 16 amino acids. This CDR3 is CASSQDAGGYTGELFF. The CDR3 nucleotides read TGTGCCAGCAGCCAAGATGCGGGAGGGTACACCGGGGAGCTGTTTTTT.

In this sample, this clonotype turned up many times. The gene calls are TRBV29-1 and TRBJ2-2; the D is unclear. The V end lost 6 bases, the J end lost 1 base, and 6 bases lay between the germline ends. Germline V gene data show CDR1 as SQVTM and CDR2 as ANQGSEA. The CDR3 loop spans 12 amino acids. The DNA of the CDR3 is TGCAGCGTGGCGGAGAACACCGGGGAGCTGTTTTTT. This encodes CSVAENTGELFF.

This clonotype showed up just a few times. The chain has TRBV3-1 and TRBJ2-1; TRBD2 matches at 7 bases. The length of the CDR3 is 13 residues. Germline V lookup: CDR1 LGHDT, CDR2 YNNKEL (reference sequence). The trim removed 0 bases at V and 9 bases at J, leaving 2 bases unmatched. The CDR3 sequence: CASSQDSGGEQFF. Here the CDR3 DNA reads TGTGCCAGCAGCCAAGATTCGGGAGGTGAGCAGTTCTTC.

This chain joins TRBV20-1 and TRBJ2-1; possible D gene TRBD2, 6 bases. CDR1 is DFQATT, CDR2 SNEGSKA, per germline (reference sequence). This CDR3 is built from 16 residues. Trimming left V 1 base short and J 2 bases short, with 15 bases between. The CDR3 DNA reads as TGCAGTGCTAGAGTTACCGGGAGAGGCGCCTACAATGAGCAGTTCTTC. It encodes CSARVTGRGAYNEQFF.

The J gene is TRBJ1-4, the V gene TRBV28; D unresolved. The CDR3 has 14 amino acids. V was shortened by 6 bases and J by 0 bases, with 8 bases between the two germline ends. Germline loops: CDR1 MDHEN, CDR2 SYDVKM. The CDR3 coding sequence is TGTGCCAGCAGGGTGGAGGCAACTAATGAAAAACTGTTTTTT. It is translated as CASRVEATNEKLFF.

This clonotype has a handful of counts. This chain links TRBV29-1 with TRBJ2-2; D remains ambiguous. The CDR3 runs 13 residues. The V end lost 0 bases, the J end lost 6 bases, and 8 bases lay between the germline ends. Germline V lookup: CDR1 SQVTM, CDR2 ANQGSEA. The CDR3 sequence: CSVEDPIAGELFF. For the CDR3, the DNA is TGCAGCGTTGAAGATCCTATCGCCGGGGAGCTGTTTTTT.

J is TRBJ2-5 and V is TRBV29-1; TRBD2 matches 10 bases. This CDR3 has 15 amino acids. After removal of 4 bases from V and 4 bases from J, the junction contained 9 bases not matched to a gene. The germline CDR1 and CDR2 sequences are SQVTM and ANQGSEA. The CDR3 loop is CSVVSASGSRETQYF. The CDR3 DNA sequence: TGCAGCGTTGTTTCGGCTAGCGGGAGTCGAGAGACCCAGTACTTC.

This clonotype has just a few counts. This chain links TRBV5-6 with TRBJ2-5, with D tentatively TRBD1 (5 bases). The CDR3 totals 15 residues. V lost 5 bases and J lost 2, with 16 bases in between. In germline, CDR1 is SGHDT, CDR2 YYEEEE. The CDR3 bases are TGTGCCAGCAGGGGTTTGACAGATCCTCAAGAGACCCAGTACTTC. Translated, it gives CASRGLTDPQETQYF.

V usage is TRBV12-3 or TRBV12-4 and J usage is TRBJ2-1, with a weak D call TRBD2 (6 bases). The CDR3 contains 15 residues. V was pared by 5 bases and J by 6 bases, with 17 bases between. The CDR3, as DNA: TGTGCCAGCAGTCCTTCCCGGGACTTCTTCAATGAGCAGTTCTTC. Amino acid sequence: CASSPSRDFFNEQFF.

The V gene is TRBV28, the J gene TRBJ2-2; D is perhaps TRBD2 (5 bases). The germline gives CDR1 MDHEN, CDR2 SYDVKM. The ends were cut back, 10 bases at V and 4 bases at J, with 13 bases in the middle. The CDR3 sequence is 13 residues long. The CDR3 nucleotides read TGTGCCAACCAGGACTCAAGCACCGGGGAGCTGTTTTTT. Its translation is CANQDSSTGELFF.

This clonotype was counted between two and nine times. V and J are TRBV4-3 and TRBJ1-1; no reliable D call. Deletions cut 3 bases from V and 4 bases from J, with 6 bases between. The germline V gene encodes CDR1 LGHNA and CDR2 YSLEER. The CDR3 spans 12 residues. The CDR3 coding sequence is TGCGCCAGCAGCCATGGTGGCACTGAAGCTTTCTTT. Amino acids: CASSHGGTEAFF.

In this sample, this clonotype turned up a few times. V is TRBV12-2 and J is TRBJ2-7. TRBV12-2 is classified as a pseudogene. The CDR3 has 15 amino acids. The CDR3 loop reads CASRSHGRSHYEQYF. In nucleotides, the CDR3 is TGTGCAAGTCGCTCTCATGGGCGGAGTCACTACGAGCAGTACTTC.

This clonotype has more than one count but fewer than ten. This chain joins TRBV20-1 and TRBJ2-2; perhaps TRBD1 as D (6 bases). The CDR3 runs 14 residues. V lost 3 bases and J 2 bases, leaving 10 bases between the germline ends. CDR1 is DFQATT and CDR2 is SNEGSKA in the germline V gene (reference sequence). The CDR3 DNA sequence: TGCAGTGCTAGTTCCAGGGGAAACACCGGGGAGCTGTTTTTT. This translates into CSASSRGNTGELFF.

The CDR3 DNA reads as TGCAGCGTTCGCAGGGGGGGGAATGAGCAGTTCTTC. It translates to CSVRRGGNEQFF. The rearrangement uses TRBV29-1 and TRBJ2-1; D is tentatively TRBD1 or TRBD2 (7 bases each). Germline values: CDR1 SQVTM, CDR2 ANQGSEA. Trimming cost V 5 bases and J 7 bases, with 12 bases left between them. The CDR3 is made up of 12 amino acids.

This clonotype appeared a few times. The rearrangement joins TRBV29-1 to TRBJ2-3, with D possibly TRBD2 on 7 matching bases. Germline V lookup: CDR1 SQVTM, CDR2 ANQGSEA. The CDR3 runs 13 residues. Deletions cut 3 bases from V and 2 bases from J, with 9 bases between. CDR3 coding DNA: TGCAGCGTTGAGGCGGGGGCCACAGATACGCAGTATTTT. It yields the protein CSVEAGATDTQYF.

The chain uses TRBV4-1 and TRBJ2-7, with 8 bases aligning to TRBD2. V dropped 2 bases and J dropped 7; count of bases not matched to a gene: 10. The germline CDR1 and CDR2 sequences are MGHRA and YSYEKL. The CDR3 is 15 amino acids. The DNA for the CDR3 is TGCGCCAGCAGCCAAAGGGAGACTAGCGCGAAAGAGCAGTACTTC. This gives the protein CASSQRETSAKEQYF.